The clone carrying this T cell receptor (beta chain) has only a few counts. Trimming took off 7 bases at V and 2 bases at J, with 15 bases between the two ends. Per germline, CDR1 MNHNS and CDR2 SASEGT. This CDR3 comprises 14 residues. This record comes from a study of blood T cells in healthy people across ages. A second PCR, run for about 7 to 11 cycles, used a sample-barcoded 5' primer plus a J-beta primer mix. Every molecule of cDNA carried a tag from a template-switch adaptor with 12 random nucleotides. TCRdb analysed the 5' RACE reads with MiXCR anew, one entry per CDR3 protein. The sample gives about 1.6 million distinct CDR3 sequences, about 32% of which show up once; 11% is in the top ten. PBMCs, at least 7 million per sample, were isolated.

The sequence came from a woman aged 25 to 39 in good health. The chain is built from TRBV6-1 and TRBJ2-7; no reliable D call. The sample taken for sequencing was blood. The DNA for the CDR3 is TGTGCCAGCACCTTGGGGAAGGTAGCCTACGAGCAGTACTTC. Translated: CASTLGKVAYEQYF.